Listed below are T cell receptor beta chains from one sample, sequenced in a study of T cell responses to AZD1222 COVID-19 vaccine. The table came from immunoSEQ multiplex PCR; TCRdb's copy has only in-frame clones and leaves some out. Of about 48,000 clones listed, approximately 83% are singletons. Source: peripheral blood, taken 28 days after the second AZD1222 dose. These receptors all stem from an adult who received the AZD1222 COVID-19 vaccine. Each CDR3 is given with its conserved first and last residue. A D gene is named only where the DNA matches it firmly. Size is omitted from some rows. Given values are once, few, many or a class for expanded clones.

TRBJ1-4	TRBV28	.	.	CASSRDGGQRKLFF	TGTGCCAGCAGCAGGGACGGGGGTCAGAGAAAACTGTTTTTT
TRBJ2-2	TRBV15	.	TRBD1	CATSPAGGGELFF	TGTGCCACCAGCCCGGCAGGGGGAGGGGAGCTGTTTTTT
TRBJ1-3	TRBV24-1	few	TRBD1	CATSDARGQGNTIYF	TGTGCCACCAGTGACGCCCGGGGACAGGGAAACACCATATATTTT
TRBJ2-5	TRBV29-1	.	.	CSVEVGYHQETQYF	TGCAGCGTTGAAGTGGGGTACCACCAAGAGACCCAGTACTTC
TRBJ1-3	TRBV18	.	.	CASSPWADNTIYF	TGTGCCAGCTCACCATGGGCGGATAACACCATATATTTT
TRBJ2-1	TRBV7-9	.	.	CASSPPRASSYNEQFF	TGTGCCAGCAGCCCTCCCCGGGCTAGCTCCTACAATGAGCAGTTCTTC
TRBJ2-7	TRBV5-1	.	.	CASSSGAGRSSYEQYF	TGCGCCAGCAGTTCAGGTGCGGGGAGGAGCTCCTACGAGCAGTACTTC
TRBJ1-1	TRBV29-1	.	.	CSVTEFMNTEAFF	TGCAGCGTAACAGAATTCATGAACACTGAAGCTTTCTTT
TRBJ2-5	TRBV24-1	.	.	CATSDTGYQETQYF	TGTGCCACCAGTGACACAGGATACCAAGAGACCCAGTACTTC
TRBJ1-5	TRBV29-1	once	.	CSVTGIEGFQHF	TGCAGCGTCACAGGGATAGAAGGGTTCCAGCATTTT
TRBJ1-5	TRBV28	.	TRBD1	CASSPTEGGSQPQHF	TGTGCCAGCAGTCCCACGGAAGGGGGCAGTCAGCCCCAGCATTTT
TRBJ2-7	TRBV7-2	.	.	CASSSVASSNEQYF	TGTGCCAGCAGCTCTGTAGCTAGCTCCAACGAGCAGTACTTC
TRBJ1-2	TRBV9	.	TRBD1	CASSPWTGEGLYGYTF	TGTGCCAGCAGCCCTTGGACAGGGGAGGGCCTCTATGGCTACACCTTC
TRBJ1-5	TRBV19	.	.	CASSLDAYSNQPQHF	TGTGCCAGTAGTTTAGACGCCTATAGCAATCAGCCCCAGCATTTT
TRBJ1-3	TRBV24-1	.	.	CATSEPNGNTIYF	TGTGCCACCAGCGAACCCAATGGAAACACCATATATTTT
TRBJ1-1	TRBV15	once	.	CATSRDFDRGAFF	TGTGCCACCAGCAGAGATTTCGACAGAGGAGCTTTCTTT
TRBJ2-5	TRBV7-3	.	TRBD1	CASSPPGQVPFQEETQYF	TGTGCCAGCAGCCCCCCGGGACAGGTACCATTTCAAGAAGAGACCCAGTACTTC
TRBJ1-2	TRBV7-9	once	TRBD1	CASSLAQGGGYTF	TGTGCCAGCAGCTTAGCTCAGGGGGGTGGCTACACCTTC
TRBJ2-1	TRBV14	.	TRBD2	CASSQGGAGSRQFF	TGTGCCAGCAGCCAAGGAGGAGCGGGGAGTAGGCAGTTCTTC
TRBJ1-6	TRBV19	.	TRBD1	CASRPKDRGYNSPLHF	TGTGCCAGTAGACCTAAGGACAGGGGTTATAATTCACCCCTCCACTTT
TRBJ2-7	TRBV4-3	.	TRBD2	CASSRGTSGFSYEQYF	TGCGCCAGCAGCCGCGGGACTAGCGGGTTTTCCTACGAGCAGTACTTC
TRBJ1-6	TRBV5-1	.	.	CASSLGRDNSPLHF	TGCGCCAGCAGCTTGGGCAGGGATAATTCACCCCTCCACTTT
TRBJ2-6	TRBV5-4	.	TRBD2	CASSPPGGGVGANVLTF	TGTGCCAGCAGCCCTCCTGGGGGAGGGGTCGGGGCCAACGTCCTGACTTTC
TRBJ1-2	TRBV6-2/TRBV6-3	.	TRBD1	CASNPTGGYYGYTF	TGTGCCAGCAACCCGACAGGGGGTTACTATGGCTACACCTTC
TRBJ2-1	TRBV28	.	TRBD2	CASRPGLAYEQFF	TGTGCCAGCAGACCGGGACTAGCTTATGAGCAGTTCTTC
TRBJ2-7	TRBV5-4	.	TRBD2	CASTRPMGGGPSEQYF	TGTGCCAGCACCAGACCAATGGGGGGAGGGCCTAGCGAGCAGTACTTC
TRBJ1-1	TRBV5-1	.	.	CASKNRGSTEAFF	TGCGCCAGCAAGAACCGCGGGAGCACTGAAGCTTTCTTT
TRBJ1-6	TRBV5-6	.	.	CASSLKGLRSYNSPLHF	TGTGCCAGCAGCTTAAAGGGACTTCGGTCCTATAATTCACCCCTCCACTTT
TRBJ2-7	TRBV24-1	.	.	CATSEGGPSYEQYF	TGTGCCACCAGTGAAGGAGGTCCCTCCTACGAGCAGTACTTC
TRBJ2-5	TRBV2	.	.	CASSDIVRGTQYF	TGTGCCAGCAGTGACATTGTTAGGGGGACCCAGTACTTC
TRBJ2-2	TRBV27	.	TRBD2	CASSLLLADTGELFF	TGTGCCAGCAGTTTATTACTAGCGGACACCGGGGAGCTGTTTTTT
TRBJ1-1	TRBV30	.	.	CAWSVGQGTTEAFF	TGTGCCTGGAGTGTGGGGCAGGGCACAACTGAAGCTTTCTTT
TRBJ2-7	TRBV7-2	once	.	CASSSGRDYEQYF	TGTGCCAGCAGCTCCGGGAGAGACTACGAGCAGTACTTC
TRBJ1-3	TRBV7-2	few	.	CASSSGQQNTIYF	TGTGCCAGCAGCTCCGGACAGCAGAACACCATATATTTT
TRBJ1-1	TRBV7-2	.	.	CASSFGTPGLGTEAFF	TGTGCCAGCAGCTTCGGGACCCCGGGCCTGGGGACTGAAGCTTTCTTT
TRBJ1-6	TRBV2	.	.	CASSDRQLNSPLHF	TGTGCCAGCAGTGATAGACAGCTAAATTCACCCCTCCACTTT
TRBJ2-7	TRBV7-2	.	TRBD1	CASSLALGTAYEQYF	TGTGCCAGCAGCTTAGCTCTAGGGACAGCCTACGAGCAGTACTTC
TRBJ1-5	TRBV28	.	.	CASSLLGARSNQPQHF	TGTGCCAGCAGTTTATTGGGGGCGCGGAGCAATCAGCCCCAGCATTTT
TRBJ1-6	TRBV6-6	.	.	CASSPGVGGHSPLHF	TGTGCCAGCAGCCCCGGGGTGGGGGGCCATTCACCCCTCCACTTT
TRBJ1-2	TRBV3-1/TRBV3-2	.	.	CASSQDLYNYGYTF	TGTGCCAGCAGCCAAGATCTCTATAACTATGGCTACACCTTC
TRBJ2-7	TRBV13	.	TRBD2	CASSLAGEFPEQYF	TGTGCCAGCAGCTTGGCGGGAGAGTTCCCCGAGCAGTACTTC
TRBJ2-7	TRBV19	.	TRBD2	CASSSRLADEQYF	TGTGCCAGTAGTTCCAGACTAGCAGACGAGCAGTACTTC
TRBJ2-3	TRBV5-1	.	TRBD2	CASSAGVSGVTDTQYF	TGCGCCAGCAGCGCGGGGGTTAGCGGAGTCACAGATACGCAGTATTTT
TRBJ2-1	TRBV6-5	.	TRBD1	CASSYPTGLLYNEQFF	TGTGCCAGCAGTTACCCGACAGGGCTCCTCTACAATGAGCAGTTCTTC
TRBJ1-5	TRBV29-1	.	TRBD1	CSVQGGGGQPQHF	TGCAGCGTTCAAGGGGGCGGAGGACAGCCCCAGCATTTT